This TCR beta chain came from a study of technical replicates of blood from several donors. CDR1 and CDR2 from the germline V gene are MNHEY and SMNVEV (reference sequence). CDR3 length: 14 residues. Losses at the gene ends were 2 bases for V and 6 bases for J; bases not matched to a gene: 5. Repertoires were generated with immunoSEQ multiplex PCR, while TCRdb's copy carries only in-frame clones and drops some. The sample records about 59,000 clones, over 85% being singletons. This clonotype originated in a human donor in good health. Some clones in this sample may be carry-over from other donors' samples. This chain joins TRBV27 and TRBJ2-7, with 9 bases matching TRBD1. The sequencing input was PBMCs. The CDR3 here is CASSLQGQGLEQYF. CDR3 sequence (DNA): TGTGCCAGCAGTTTACAGGGACAGGGTCTCGAGCAGTACTTC.